Shown below are 30 T cell receptor beta chains from a single sample sequenced in a study of blood T cell repertoires in COVID-19. Only in-frame clones appear in the TCRdb table, and some are missing; sequencing was by immunoSEQ multiplex PCR. The table includes approximately 210,000 clones, around 80% detected once. Sequencing used peripheral blood. These receptors were obtained from a woman aged 40 to 50 with acute or convalescent COVID-19.

This rearrangement joins TRBV7-6 to TRBJ1-3, with 10 nucleotides matching TRBD1. The CDR3 runs 17 residues. Per the germline V gene, CDR1 is SGHVS and CDR2 is FNYEAQ. J lost 1 base, V lost 5 bases, and 8 bases had no gene match. In nucleotides, the CDR3 is TGTGCCAGCAGCATGCGGGGACAGGGGAAATCTGGAAACACCATATATTTT. This codes for CASSMRGQGKSGNTIYF.

The genes are TRBV5-5 and TRBJ2-2, with 7 bases that match TRBD1. The CDR3 is 16 amino acids. V was pared by 4 bases and J by 4 bases, with 10 bases of the junction left unmatched. CDR1 is SGHKS, CDR2 YYEKEE, per germline (reference sequence). In DNA, the CDR3 is TGTGCCAGCAGCATAGGGACAGCTCCGTCCACCGGGGAGCTGTTTTTT. This translates into CASSIGTAPSTGELFF. The full variable domain, in which reference TRBV5-5 and TRBJ2-2 provide the parts outside the CDR3, is DAGVTQSPTHLIKTRGQQVTLRCSPISGHKSVSWYQQVLGQGPQFIFQYYEKEERGRGNFPDRFSARQFPNYSSELNVNALLLGDSALYLCASSIGTAPSTGELFFGEGSRLTVL.

This clone was counted a few times. This chain uses TRBV2 with TRBJ1-2, with 10 bases identical to TRBD1. This CDR3 comprises 16 residues. V dropped 1 base and J dropped 5; count of bases not matched to a gene: 7. CDR1 is SNHLY and CDR2 is FYNNEI in the germline V gene. CDR3 sequence (DNA): TGTGCCAGCAGTGAAGGGGGACAGGGGCGATTTTATGGCTACACCTTC. Amino acid sequence: CASSEGGQGRFYGYTF.

V gene TRBV4-3 combines with J gene TRBJ2-5; tentative D call: TRBD1 (6 bases). The length of the CDR3 is 13 residues. The germline V gene has CDR1 LGHNA and CDR2 YSLEER. V was trimmed by 4 bases and J by 4 bases, leaving 10 bases between them. The CDR3 protein is CASSRRGSETQYF. CDR3 DNA sequence: TGCGCCAGCAGCCGCAGGGGTTCAGAGACCCAGTACTTC.

In its sample, this clone was seen a few times. The chain carries TRBV7-9 and TRBJ1-4, with a possible D match to TRBD1 (5 bases). Trimming took 4 bases from V and 3 from J, leaving 15 bases between them. The CDR3 has 16 residues. Germline CDR1 is SEHNR and CDR2 is FQNEAQ (reference sequence). CDR3 region: CASSSRRAGSNEKLFF. The CDR3 bases are TGTGCCAGCAGCTCCCGCAGGGCCGGGTCTAATGAAAAACTGTTTTTT.

This clone was observed a few times. V usage is TRBV5-1 and J usage is TRBJ2-5; 8 bases line up with TRBD2. V dropped 4 bases and J dropped 0; count of bases not matched to a gene: 5. This CDR3 has 15 residues. Germline lookup yields CDR1 SGHRS and CDR2 YFSETQ. The DNA for the CDR3 is TGCGCCAGCAGCATAGCGGGAAACCACCAAGAGACCCAGTACTTC. Amino acid sequence: CASSIAGNHQETQYF.

The CDR3 DNA follows: TGTGCCTGGAGTCCAGGGGATACGCAGTATTTT. Translated, it gives CAWSPGDTQYF. V is TRBV30 and J is TRBJ2-3, with TRBD1 as a possible D gene (5 bases). Trimming removed 2 bases from V and 6 bases from J, with 6 bases in between. The germline V gene encodes CDR1 GTSNPN and CDR2 SVGIG (reference sequence). This CDR3 has 11 residues. Together with reference TRBV30 and TRBJ2-3, the CDR3 gives the full variable domain: SQTIHQWPATLVQPVGSPLSLECTVEGTSNPNLYWYRQAAGRGLQLLFYSVGIGQISSEVPQNLSASRPQDRQFILSSKKLLLSDSGFYLCAWSPGDTQYFGPGTRLTVL.

This rearrangement joins TRBV24-1 to TRBJ1-4, with 8 nucleotides matching TRBD1. CDR1 and CDR2 (germline): KGHDR, SFDVKD. The length of the CDR3 is 17 residues. Germline trimming cut 4 bases from V and 4 bases from J; bases unmatched to any gene: 10. CDR3 in amino acids: CATSDRVPGQDNEKLFF. DNA of the CDR3: TGTGCCACCAGTGACAGAGTTCCGGGACAGGATAATGAAAAACTGTTTTTT.

The V and J genes are TRBV7-8 and TRBJ1-1, with D possibly matching TRBD1 (5 bases). The CDR3 covers 17 residues. Germline V gene lookup returns CDR1 SGHVS and CDR2 FQNEAQ. Deletions cut 1 base from V and 3 bases from J, with 18 bases between. This CDR3 reads CASSLVGQGRLDTEAFF. The CDR3 nucleotides are TGTGCCAGCAGCTTAGTGGGGCAGGGAAGATTGGACACTGAAGCTTTCTTT.

This clone appeared a single time. The V call is TRBV4-3, the J call TRBJ1-5, with D perhaps TRBD1 (5 bases). V dropped 0 bases and J dropped 1 base, with 7 bases sitting between them. This CDR3 is 15 amino acids long. The germline V gene has CDR1 LGHNA and CDR2 YSLEER. The CDR3 here is CASSQDRVSNQPQHF. The CDR3 coding sequence is TGCGCCAGCAGCCAAGACAGGGTGAGCAATCAGCCCCAGCATTTT.

The V call is TRBV3-1 (or the pseudogene TRBV3-2), the J call TRBJ1-1; D is unresolved. Trimming left V 9 bases short and J 0 bases short, with 14 bases between. Germline CDR1 is LGHDT and CDR2 is YNNKEL (reference sequence). This CDR3 contains 14 residues. CDR3 sequence (DNA): TGTGCCAGAGAACACAGTTCCATGAACACTGAAGCTTTCTTT. As protein: CAREHSSMNTEAFF.

This clone was counted a single time. The CDR3: CSASDRETGYGYTF. CDR3 nucleotides: TGCAGTGCTAGTGACAGGGAGACAGGCTATGGCTACACCTTC. V is TRBV20-1 and J is TRBJ1-2; 7 bases are a match to TRBD1. Germline V gene data show CDR1 as DFQATT and CDR2 as SNEGSKA (reference sequence). The CDR3 has 14 residues. The V segment lost 3 bases and the J segment 4 bases; nucleotides outside the gene matches: 8.

V and J are TRBV10-3 and TRBJ2-1; TRBD2 matches 15 bases. There are 19 residues in the CDR3. Germline V gene lookup returns CDR1 ENHRY and CDR2 SYGVKD. The ends lost 7 bases at V and 2 bases at J; junction bases unmatched: 12. As DNA, the CDR3 is TGTGCCATCAAGGGGACTAGCGGGGGGTCGGGCGGACCCTACAATGAGCAGTTCTTC. Translated: CAIKGTSGGSGGPYNEQFF.

The gene calls are TRBV3-1 (or the pseudogene TRBV3-2) and TRBJ2-6, with TRBD2 as a possible D gene (6 bases). Germline assignment: CDR1 LGHDT and CDR2 YNNKEL (reference sequence). V lost 4 bases to trimming and J lost 0 bases, with 19 bases between them. The CDR3 covers 19 residues. The DNA of the CDR3 is TGTGCCAGCAGCCTTTATGCCGGGACTGGGAGCTCTGGGGCCAACGTCCTGACTTTC. It codes for CASSLYAGTGSSGANVLTF.

J is TRBJ1-1 and V is TRBV5-1, with no clear D. The length of the CDR3 is 13 residues. CDR1 and CDR2 from the germline V gene are SGHRS and YFSETQ. V lost 6 bases, J lost 0 bases, and 9 bases lay in between. The DNA for the CDR3 is TGCGCCAGCACCCAAGAGGTGAACACTGAAGCTTTCTTT. It encodes CASTQEVNTEAFF.

J is TRBJ2-2 and V is TRBV3-1 (or the pseudogene TRBV3-2); 7 bases align to TRBD2. CDR1 is LGHDT, CDR2 YNNKEL, per germline (reference sequence). This CDR3 spans 14 amino acids. V dropped 0 bases and J dropped 6; count of bases not matched to a gene: 1. The chain's CDR3 is CASSQDAGAGELFF. The CDR3 DNA reads as TGTGCCAGCAGCCAAGATGCGGGAGCCGGGGAGCTGTTTTTT.

A single count supports this clone. The CDR3 coding sequence is TGTGCCAGCAGCTTAGGGGGGGGCTACGAGCAGTACTTC. Its translation: CASSLGGGYEQYF. This chain connects TRBV11-2 to TRBJ2-7, with TRBD2 matching over 7 bases. CDR3 size: 13 residues. Germline values: CDR1 SGHAT, CDR2 FQNNGV. V lost 1 base and J lost 3; bases outside the gene matches: 0.

The gene calls are TRBV13 and TRBJ2-3; tentatively, D is TRBD2 (6 bases). Trimming took 5 bases from V and 3 from J, leaving 30 bases between them. Germline lookup yields CDR1 PRHDT and CDR2 FYEKMQ (reference sequence). The CDR3 spans 20 residues. The CDR3 DNA follows: TGTGCCAGCAGCACCCAGGACTACCAAGCTTCAGAGATCCGGACAGATACGCAGTATTTT. Translated, it gives CASSTQDYQASEIRTDTQYF.

This clone has a handful of counts. CDR3 region: CSVGGSGADTQYF. The DNA of the CDR3 is TGCAGCGTTGGAGGTAGCGGGGCAGATACGCAGTATTTT. The rearrangement links TRBV29-1 to TRBJ2-3, with 8 nucleotides matching TRBD2. The CDR3 extends over 13 amino acids. V lost 4 bases, J lost 4 bases, and 4 bases stayed unmatched. CDR1 and CDR2 from the germline V gene are SQVTM and ANQGSEA.

This clone came up once. The chain is built from TRBV4-1 and TRBJ1-5; D possibly corresponds to TRBD1 (6 bases). The V end lost 1 base, the J end lost 5 bases, and 18 bases lay between the germline ends. The CDR3 is 17 residues long. Germline V gene data show CDR1 as MGHRA and CDR2 as YSYEKL. Here the CDR3 reads CASSQVGTGLVDQPQHF. CDR3 sequence (DNA): TGCGCCAGCAGCCAAGTGGGAACAGGGTTAGTCGATCAGCCCCAGCATTTT.

The rearrangement links TRBV6-2 or TRBV6-3 to TRBJ1-5; D is undetermined. Germline V gives CDR1 MNHEY, CDR2 SVGEGT. This CDR3 has 13 amino acids. V lost 6 bases and J 1 base, leaving 7 bases between the germline ends. The CDR3 DNA reads TGTGCCAGCAGCAACTTAAGCAATCAGCCCCAGCATTTT. Residues: CASSNLSNQPQHF.

The V call is TRBV10-1, the J call TRBJ2-1; the D gene is possibly TRBD2 (6 bases). V gave up 6 bases and J gave up 0 bases, with 15 bases separating them. CDR3 length equals 16 residues. Looked up from germline, CDR1 is WNHNN and CDR2 is SYGVQD (reference sequence). The CDR3 DNA sequence: TGCGCCAGCAGAATTTGGGTAGCGGTCTCCTACAATGAGCAGTTCTTC. Translation: CASRIWVAVSYNEQFF.

The chain links TRBV3-1 (or the pseudogene TRBV3-2) to TRBJ2-1; D is possibly TRBD2 (6 bases). Germline V CDR1 and CDR2: LGHDT, YNNKEL (reference sequence). This CDR3 has 13 amino acids. Trimming left V 5 bases short and J 8 bases short, with 13 bases between. CDR3 nucleotides: TGTGCCAGCAGCTTTCTAGCGACCCATGAGCAGTTCTTC. Translating it yields CASSFLATHEQFF.

The J gene is TRBJ1-5, the V gene TRBV9, with a weak D call TRBD1 (6 bases). This CDR3 contains 14 residues. Germline lookup yields CDR1 SGDLS and CDR2 YYNGEE. V lost 3 bases to trimming and J lost 4 bases, with 11 bases between them. Here the CDR3 DNA reads TGTGCCAGCAGCGAGGACAGATCTAATCAGCCCCAGCATTTT. Its protein is CASSEDRSNQPQHF.

The chain links TRBV30 to TRBJ2-1, with TRBD1 matching 9 bases. CDR1 is GTSNPN, CDR2 SVGIG, per germline (reference sequence). The V segment lost 2 bases and the J segment 5 bases; nucleotides outside the gene matches: 13. CDR3 length: 17 amino acids. The CDR3 here is CAWSYRFTGTGHNEQFF. In DNA form, the CDR3 reads TGTGCCTGGAGTTATCGGTTTACGGGGACAGGGCACAATGAGCAGTTCTTC.

J is TRBJ2-3 and V is TRBV7-8, with 9 bases aligning to TRBD2. This CDR3 is built from 16 residues. Trimming removed 3 bases from V and 2 bases from J; junction bases left unmatched: 6. In germline, CDR1 is SGHVS, CDR2 FQNEAQ. The CDR3 is CASSFMRGGFTDTQYF. Written as DNA, the CDR3 is TGTGCCAGCAGCTTTATGCGGGGGGGTTTCACAGATACGCAGTATTTT.

This sequence joins TRBV2 and TRBJ2-3; 9 positions match TRBD2. Per germline, CDR1 SNHLY and CDR2 FYNNEI. Trimming removed 8 bases from V and 2 bases from J; junction bases left unmatched: 14. This CDR3 contains 17 residues. The CDR3 reads CASQRTSADHNTDTQYF. CDR3 sequence (DNA): TGTGCCAGCCAAAGGACTAGCGCCGACCACAACACAGATACGCAGTATTTT.

On this clone itself: The identical CDR3 is also encoded by other nucleotide sequences in the sample. This chain connects TRBV29-1 to TRBJ2-3; D is unresolved. The CDR3 sequence is 12 residues long. Trimming cost V 3 bases and J 3 bases, with 7 bases left between them. Germline CDR1 reads SQVTM; CDR2 reads ANQGSEA. CDR3 sequence (DNA): TGCAGCGTTGATTCACTGACAGATACGCAGTATTTT. Translated: CSVDSLTDTQYF.

This clone has just a few counts. The chain carries TRBV11-2 and TRBJ2-7, with D perhaps matching TRBD1 (5 bases). Trimming left V 5 bases short and J 6 bases short, with 14 bases between. CDR1 and CDR2 from the germline V gene are SGHAT and FQNNGV. CDR3 length equals 13 residues. CDR3 residues: CASSPKGALEQYF. For the CDR3, the DNA is TGTGCCAGCAGCCCTAAAGGGGCGCTCGAGCAGTACTTC.

The rearrangement uses TRBV19 and TRBJ1-1; 10 bases map to TRBD1. Per germline, CDR1 LNHDA and CDR2 SQIVND (reference sequence). The CDR3 has 18 residues. V shed 5 bases and J 1 base; nucleotides not matched to a gene: 13. Here the CDR3 DNA reads TGTGCCAGTAGTGCTTACTCAGACAGGGGGCAGGGGAACACTGAAGCTTTCTTT. Protein product: CASSAYSDRGQGNTEAFF.